Below, 27 T cell receptor beta chains from the same sample are listed, as sequenced in a study of CD8+CD57+ T cells in acquired aplastic anemia (dated by TCRdb to the late 2010s). Expansion of CD8+CD57+ cells had been shown by flow cytometry in the patients chosen for sequencing. TCRdb lists the instrument as Illumina HiSeq 2000. TCR beta VDJ combination and CDR3 sequence profiling used genomic DNA as the template. TCRdb reran the public reads through fastp at Q25 and MiXCR, keeping productive beta chains. Rows are unified per CDR3 protein, each entry keeping the most common DNA and genes. In this sample the table shows some 120,000 distinct CDR3 sequences, approximately 61% of which occur a single time. Clones ranked in the top ten supply around 29% of the sample. Sequences were obtained from sorted CD4+, CD8+, or CD8+CD57+ T cells (not recorded which) from PBMCs. These receptors were collected from a human donor with aplastic anemia.

The rearrangement links TRBV7-9 to TRBJ2-5, with no clear D. Trimming took 1 base from V and 5 from J, leaving 8 bases between them. This CDR3 is built from 13 residues. Per germline, CDR1 SEHNR and CDR2 FQNEAQ (reference sequence). CDR3 DNA: TGTGCCAGCAGCTTAGAGGAGTGGGAGACCCAGTACTTC. This encodes CASSLEEWETQYF.

V usage is TRBV7-9 and J usage is TRBJ2-5; a weak D match, TRBD1 (5 bases). Trimming took off 5 bases at V and 5 bases at J, with 18 bases between the two ends. CDR3 length: 15 amino acids. The germline CDR1 and CDR2 sequences are SEHNR and FQNEAQ (reference sequence). The CDR3 sequence is CASSLAGLVAETQYF. DNA of the CDR3: TGTGCCAGCAGCCTGGCAGGGTTGGTTGCGGAGACCCAGTACTTC.

This chain joins TRBV24-1 and TRBJ1-5; D gene ambiguous. Between the trimmed V and J ends, which lost 5 bases and 7 bases, there was a span of 8 bases. Germline V lookup: CDR1 KGHDR, CDR2 SFDVKD. The CDR3 loop spans 12 amino acids. The CDR3 sequence: CATSGSGQPQHF. The CDR3 DNA is TGTGCCACCAGTGGCTCGGGGCAGCCCCAGCATTTT.

This clonotype was seen just once. With a much larger clone just one base away, this may be a read error. The chain employs TRBV10-3 and TRBJ2-7, with 13 nucleotides matching TRBD2. Germline V lookup: CDR1 ENHRY, CDR2 SYGVKD. V was clipped by 5 bases and J by 2 bases; unmatched bases: 6. The CDR3 contains 16 residues. CDR3 sequence reads: CAISSGTSGVTYEQYF. The CDR3 DNA reads as TGTGCCATCAGTTCCGGGACTAGCGGGGTCACCTACGAGCAGTACTTC.

This sequence joins TRBV20-1 and TRBJ2-3; 11 nucleotides align to TRBD2. V shed 6 bases and J 4 bases; nucleotides not matched to a gene: 9. Germline V gene data show CDR1 as DFQATT and CDR2 as SNEGSKA (reference sequence). The CDR3 totals 15 residues. CDR3 DNA: TGCAGTGCCGTAGCGGGGGGGCGGGGTGCAGATACGCAGTATTTT. The encoded protein is CSAVAGGRGADTQYF.

This clonotype was recorded a few times. V and J are TRBV24-1 and TRBJ2-3, with D hard to call. Germline V gene data show CDR1 as KGHDR and CDR2 as SFDVKD. V was trimmed by 5 bases and J by 3 bases, leaving 8 bases between them. The CDR3 is 13 amino acids. CDR3 sequence (DNA): TGTGCCACCAGTGCGGTGGATACAGATACGCAGTATTTT. Protein sequence: CATSAVDTDTQYF.

This clonotype occurred many times. This sequence joins TRBV27 and TRBJ1-6; D gene ambiguous. Per the germline V gene, CDR1 is MNHEY and CDR2 is SMNVEV (reference sequence). Trimming left V 2 bases short and J 8 bases short, with 7 bases between. The CDR3 sequence is 13 residues long. The CDR3 here is CASSLAADSPLHF. As DNA, the CDR3 is TGTGCCAGCAGTTTAGCGGCGGATTCACCCCTCCACTTT.

The rearrangement uses TRBV24-1 and TRBJ2-1; weak D call: TRBD2 (5 bases). Trimming left V 3 bases short and J 10 bases short, with 12 bases between. CDR3 length: 13 amino acids. The germline V gene encodes CDR1 KGHDR and CDR2 SFDVKD. CDR3 in DNA: TGTGCCACCAGTGATGGAGGCTTGGGGGAGCAGTTCTTC. It encodes CATSDGGLGEQFF.

The chain recombines TRBV2 with TRBJ2-5; 11 nucleotides align to TRBD2. J lost 5 bases, V lost 5 bases, and 7 bases had no gene match. The CDR3 runs 15 residues. Germline values: CDR1 SNHLY, CDR2 FYNNEI. The CDR3 protein is CASSIAGGGGETQYF. DNA of the CDR3: TGTGCCAGCAGTATAGCGGGGGGGGGAGGGGAGACCCAGTACTTC.

A word on this clonotype: A read error may produce the germline difference seen at one junction end. As DNA, the CDR3 is TGTAGCGTTGATATGGGTTCCAATCAGCCCCAGCATTTT. Encoded protein: CSVDMGSNQPQHF. This chain links TRBV29-1 with TRBJ1-5; D is ambiguous. CDR3 length: 13 amino acids. Per germline, CDR1 SQVTM and CDR2 ANQGSEA.

The DNA for the CDR3 is TGTGCCAGCAGCTCCCCCGGATTCGGTGGAAACACCATATATTTT. This translates into CASSSPGFGGNTIYF. The chain carries TRBV7-8 and TRBJ1-3; D is unclear. V lost 4 bases and J 3 bases, leaving 13 bases between the germline ends. Germline-derived CDR1 and CDR2 are SGHVS and FQNEAQ. This CDR3 has 15 residues.

The V and J genes are TRBV7-8 and TRBJ2-6; 11 positions agree with TRBD2. The CDR3 runs to 17 residues. The ends lost 1 base at V and 4 bases at J; junction bases unmatched: 3. The germline V gene has CDR1 SGHVS and CDR2 FQNEAQ. The CDR3 DNA is TGTGCCAGCAGCTTAGTAGCGGGAGGGAACGGGGCCAACGTCCTGACTTTC. Translating it yields CASSLVAGGNGANVLTF.

V and J are TRBV24-1 and TRBJ1-5; tentative D call: TRBD1 (6 bases). The CDR3 is 14 residues long. The germline V gene encodes CDR1 KGHDR and CDR2 SFDVKD. Deletions cut 6 bases from V and 6 bases from J, with 14 bases between. The CDR3 DNA reads TGTGCCACCAGTCGTGGGGGGGGCACTCAGCCCCAGCATTTT. Protein sequence: CATSRGGGTQPQHF.

The V gene is TRBV2, the J gene TRBJ1-1; D is perhaps TRBD1 (5 bases). The germline gives CDR1 SNHLY, CDR2 FYNNEI. V was cut by 4 bases and J by 0 bases, with 6 bases left in between. The CDR3 is 13 residues long. CDR3 sequence reads: CASSVQVNTEAFF. CDR3 nucleotide sequence: TGTGCCAGCAGTGTACAGGTGAACACTGAAGCTTTCTTT.

The V call is TRBV24-1, the J call TRBJ2-6; D remains ambiguous. The V gene's germline CDR1 is KGHDR and CDR2 SFDVKD. V lost 3 bases, J lost 0 bases, and 8 bases lay in between. This CDR3 is built from 16 residues. CDR3 sequence (DNA): TGTGCCACCAGTGATGGGCAGATCTCTGGGGCCAACGTCCTGACTTTC. This sequence encodes CATSDGQISGANVLTF.

This clonotype was detected once. The chain combines TRBV2 with TRBJ2-3, with 8 bases identical to TRBD2. The length of the CDR3 is 13 residues. J lost 3 bases, V lost 7 bases, and 3 bases had no gene match. From germline, CDR1 is SNHLY and CDR2 FYNNEI. In nucleotides, the CDR3 is TGTGCCAGCAAGCGGGAGAGGACAGATACGCAGTATTTT. This encodes CASKRERTDTQYF.

Remarks on this clonotype: Since no conserved phenylalanine or tryptophan closes the CDR3, a read error is the likely cause. The limits of the CDR3 on the DNA are not certain, so only TCRdb's listed CDR3 is given. The V gene is TRBV7-9, the J gene TRBJ2-6. CDR1 is SEHNR, CDR2 FQNEAQ, per germline (reference sequence). Inclusive of both ends, the CDR3 amounts to 8 amino acids. CDR3: CASSLDPS.

This clonotype showed up just a few times. The V call is TRBV20-1, the J call TRBJ2-7, with D possibly being TRBD2 (5 bases). Trimming took 2 bases from V and 6 from J, leaving 8 bases between them. This CDR3 is 11 amino acids long. The germline V gene encodes CDR1 DFQATT and CDR2 SNEGSKA (reference sequence). The CDR3 DNA sequence: TGCAGTGCTAGAAGAGCGGTCGAGCAGTACTTC. Its protein is CSARRAVEQYF.

This clonotype was observed many times. The CDR3 sequence is CASSNEERSGANVLTF. The CDR3 DNA reads TGTGCCAGCAGCAACGAAGAGCGATCTGGGGCCAACGTCCTGACTTTC. This chain uses TRBV9 with TRBJ2-6; D is uncertain. The CDR3 covers 16 residues. The germline CDR1 and CDR2 sequences are SGDLS and YYNGEE. Trimming shortened V by 4 bases and J by 1 base, and 12 bases separated the two germline ends. Complete variable domain (other parts from reference TRBV9 and TRBJ2-6): DSGVTQTPKHLITATGQRVTLRCSPRSGDLSVYWYQQSLDQGLQFLIQYYNGEERAKGNILERFSAQQFPDLHSELNLSSLELGDSALYFCASSNEERSGANVLTFGAGSRLTVL.

This rearrangement joins TRBV19 to TRBJ2-7, with TRBD2 identical over 8 bases. V was clipped by 3 bases and J by 6 bases; unmatched bases: 13. Germline CDR1 and CDR2: LNHDA and SQIVND (reference sequence). This CDR3 is built from 16 residues. The CDR3: CASSIAAGTRTFEQYF. The CDR3 nucleotides are TGTGCCAGTAGTATCGCAGCCGGGACTAGGACGTTCGAGCAGTACTTC.

The V gene is TRBV19, the J gene TRBJ2-2; TRBD2 aligns across 7 bases. V shed 5 bases, J shed 5 bases, and the junction held 5 bases outside the gene matches. CDR1 LNHDA and CDR2 SQIVND come from the germline V gene (reference sequence). The CDR3 consists of 14 residues. CDR3 coding DNA: TGTGCCAGTAGTCGCAGGGAGGGGACCGGGGAGCTGTTTTTT. Its translation is CASSRREGTGELFF.

The chain employs TRBV5-6 and TRBJ1-2, with D perhaps matching TRBD1 (5 bases). Germline V gives CDR1 SGHDT, CDR2 YYEEEE. The CDR3 is made up of 14 amino acids. Trimming removed 1 base from V and 1 base from J, with 8 bases in between. Written as DNA, the CDR3 is TGTGCCAGCAGCTTGTGGGGGAATAACTATGGCTACACCTTC. Its protein product is CASSLWGNNYGYTF. The whole variable domain, filled in from reference TRBV5-6 and TRBJ1-2, reads DAGVTQSPTHLIKTRGQQVTLRCSPKSGHDTVSWYQQALGQGPQFIFQYYEEEERQRGNFPDRFSGHQFPNYSSELNVNALLLGDSALYLCASSLWGNNYGYTFGSGTRLTVV.

The chain has TRBV9 and TRBJ2-3; D remains unclear. The CDR3 runs 14 residues. Trimming took 2 bases from V and 6 from J, leaving 13 bases between them. From germline, CDR1 is SGDLS and CDR2 YYNGEE. The CDR3 region is CASSVSSRSDTQYF. Written as DNA, the CDR3 is TGTGCCAGCAGCGTGTCGTCCAGGTCGGATACGCAGTATTTT.

The chain recombines TRBV2 with TRBJ2-1; either TRBD1 or TRBD2 may supply D (5 bases each). This CDR3 spans 15 amino acids. V lost 6 bases and J lost 4, with 16 bases in between. Germline V lookup: CDR1 SNHLY, CDR2 FYNNEI. The CDR3 loop reads CASRTRGTRYNEQFF. In DNA form, the CDR3 reads TGTGCCAGCAGAACCCGTGGGACGAGATACAATGAGCAGTTCTTC.

The rearrangement joins TRBV7-4 to TRBJ1-2; no firm D call. Germline values: CDR1 SGHVT, CDR2 SQSDAQ. The ends were cut back, 2 bases at V and 4 bases at J, with 14 bases in the middle. The CDR3 covers 15 residues. The CDR3 sequence is CASSLLAGPCYGYTF. The CDR3 bases are TGTGCCAGCAGCTTATTGGCAGGCCCATGCTATGGCTACACCTTC.

This clonotype was observed many times. The rearrangement joins TRBV7-9 to TRBJ2-7, with a weak D call TRBD2 (5 bases). Trimming removed 10 bases at V and 2 bases at J, with 15 bases between. The germline gives CDR1 SEHNR, CDR2 FQNEAQ (reference sequence). This CDR3 is built from 13 residues. The CDR3 nucleotides read TGTGCCACAGATCCTCGGGGTACCTACGAGCAGTACTTC. Translating gives CATDPRGTYEQYF.

The V call is TRBV20-1, the J call TRBJ1-2; D not certain. The CDR3 loop spans 10 amino acids. CDR1 is DFQATT, CDR2 SNEGSKA, per germline (reference sequence). V lost 3 bases and J lost 6, with 5 bases in between. The CDR3 DNA reads TGCAGTGCTAGGAGGGATGGCTACACCTTC. It is translated as CSARRDGYTF.